The 8 T cell receptor beta chains reported below all come from one sample, sequenced in a study of blood T cells in healthy people across ages. A second roughly 7 to 12 cycle PCR used barcoded and J-beta primers. From the 5' RACE reads, TCRdb called clonotypes with MiXCR, one entry per CDR3 protein. In the table there are 780,000 or so distinct CDR3 sequences, about 61% of which are singletons. Sequenced: blood. The receptors were sampled from a man in his forties in good health.

The rearrangement links TRBV4-1 to TRBJ2-5; 10 bases fit TRBD2. Judging by the DNA end, TRBJ2-7 fits better; the J call may be wrong. The CDR3 has 15 residues. The germline CDR1 and CDR2 sequences are MGHRA and YSYEKL. DNA of the CDR3: TGCGCCAGCAGCCAAGCGACTAGCGGGTTCAACGAGCAGTACTTC. This gives the protein CASSQATSGFNEQYF.

In this sample, this clonotype turned up a few times. This chain links TRBV4-2 with TRBJ2-2; the match to TRBD2 covers 7 bases. CDR3 length: 14 residues. The germline gives CDR1 LGHNA, CDR2 YNFKEQ. V shed 1 base and J 6 bases; nucleotides not matched to a gene: 2. The CDR3 protein is CASSQGGLPGELFF. The CDR3, as DNA: TGTGCCAGCAGCCAAGGGGGACTACCCGGGGAGCTGTTTTTT.

The chain has TRBV7-2 and TRBJ2-3, with D tentatively TRBD2 (6 bases). Trimming took off 2 bases at V and 8 bases at J, with 11 bases between the two ends. This CDR3 is built from 13 residues. Germline assignment: CDR1 SGHTA and CDR2 FQGNSA. CDR3 nucleotide sequence: TGTGCCAGCAGCTTACCGGGACTCCCTACGCAGTATTTT. It is translated as CASSLPGLPTQYF.

Only a few counts were recorded for this clonotype. The chain couples TRBV9 to TRBJ2-5, with 9 bases lining up with TRBD1. This CDR3 spans 14 amino acids. V was pared by 4 bases and J by 6 bases, with 7 bases of the junction left unmatched. Looked up from germline, CDR1 is SGDLS and CDR2 is YYNGEE. The CDR3 loop is CASSLDRGFQTQYF. The DNA for the CDR3 is TGTGCCAGCAGCCTGGACAGGGGTTTTCAGACCCAGTACTTC.

V and J are TRBV7-9 and TRBJ1-1; D uncertain. V shed 5 bases and J shed 4 bases, with 20 bases lying between them. There are 16 residues in the CDR3. The germline V gene has CDR1 SEHNR and CDR2 FQNEAQ (reference sequence). CDR3: CASSPSSGIQATEAFF. Written as DNA, the CDR3 is TGTGCCAGCAGCCCGTCCTCCGGGATACAAGCCACTGAAGCTTTCTTT.

As regards this clonotype: Germline is not matched at one junction end, which may reflect a read error. The V call is TRBV11-2, the J call TRBJ2-5; D is possibly TRBD1 or TRBD2 (5 bases each). Germline-derived CDR1 and CDR2 are SGHAT and FQNNGV. The CDR3 spans 16 residues. The CDR3 here is CASTILRGKYQETRYF. The CDR3 nucleotides are TGTGCCAGCACCATTTTGAGGGGAAAGTACCAAGAGACCCGGTACTTC.

J is TRBJ1-2 and V is TRBV7-2; D remains unclear. The V gene's germline CDR1 is SGHTA and CDR2 FQGNSA. The CDR3 consists of 17 residues. Trimming pared 5 bases from V and 8 bases from J, leaving 27 bases between. CDR3 in DNA: TGTGCCAGCAGCCAAGCAACCTTCCGGACTCAGTGGGGAGGCTACACCTTC. It yields the protein CASSQATFRTQWGGYTF.

The rearrangement uses TRBV2 and TRBJ1-4; 7 nucleotides line up with TRBD1. Trimming at V came to 6 bases and at J to 0 bases, leaving 7 bases not matched to a gene. This CDR3 contains 16 residues. In germline, CDR1 is SNHLY, CDR2 FYNNEI. The CDR3 reads CASRKDRTTTNEKLFF. In nucleotides, the CDR3 is TGTGCCAGCAGGAAGGACAGGACTACAACTAATGAAAAACTGTTTTTT. Full variable domain (outside the CDR3, taken from reference TRBV2 and TRBJ1-4): EPEVTQTPSHQVTQMGQEVILRCVPISNHLYFYWYRQILGQKVEFLVSFYNNEISEKSEIFDDQFSVERPDGSNFTLKIRSTKLEDSAMYFCASRKDRTTTNEKLFFGSGTQLSVL.